This T cell receptor (beta chain) was obtained from a study of OX40 agonist ivuxolimab in advanced cancers. The overall study: Patients undergoing dose escalation presented with hepatocellular carcinoma, melanoma, renal cell or head and neck cancer. General study results and limits: In the 0.1 to 3.0 mg/kg range, CD4+ and CD8+ blood T cells had expanded clonally by week 6.

Blood sampling took place at baseline, cycle 4 day 1, and cycle 7 day 1. About this clone: What it binds is unknown.

The assay was immunoSEQ multiplex PCR, and TCRdb's table has in-frame clones only and misses some. The sample lists fewer than 25,000 clones; roughly 84% were seen once. Source: CD4+ or CD8+ T cells sorted from blood, taken in a trial of the OX40 agonist ivuxolimab. This clonotype was sampled from an adult with an advanced solid tumor such as melanoma, head and neck, liver or kidney cancer.

CDR3 region: CASSQGTGKNYGYTF. DNA for the CDR3: TGCGCCAGCAGCCAAGGGACAGGAAAGAACTATGGCTACACCTTC. The chain carries TRBV4-3 and TRBJ1-2; 7 bases are shared with TRBD1. The germline gives CDR1 LGHNA, CDR2 YSLEER. Trimming cost V 1 base and J 2 bases; bases outside gene matches: 4. The CDR3 runs 15 residues.